What follows describes a single T cell receptor beta chain. Its antigen is currently unknown. This record comes from a study of immune cell composition in non-small cell lung cancer. Study-level information: Tumours were mainly lung adenocarcinoma or squamous cell carcinoma.

There are 14 residues in the CDR3. Germline-derived CDR1 and CDR2 are MDHEN and SYDVKM. V lost 1 base to trimming and J lost 16 bases; unmatched junction nucleotides: 11. Clones were read by immunoSEQ multiplex PCR, and TCRdb kept only the in-frame ones, dropping some. Among more than 4,000 clones listed, around nine tenths were seen once. Study outcomes and limitations: Tumour-associated clones >0.5% occurred in 30% to 35% of adenocarcinomas, about three quarters of squamous.

Normal lung was sampled as far from the tumour as possible, at least 3 cm. Genomic DNA came from frozen unsorted single-cell suspensions. The clonotype was recovered from a human donor with non-small cell lung cancer. Some clones in this sample may be carry-over from other donors' samples. The sequenced sample was non-adjacent lung tissue. This rearrangement joins TRBV28 to TRBJ2-1, with 9 bases aligning to TRBD2. Here the CDR3 DNA reads TGTGCCAGCAGTTTATTGCGGGAGGGCCAGTTCGGATTCTTC. Its translation: CASSLLREGQFGFF.